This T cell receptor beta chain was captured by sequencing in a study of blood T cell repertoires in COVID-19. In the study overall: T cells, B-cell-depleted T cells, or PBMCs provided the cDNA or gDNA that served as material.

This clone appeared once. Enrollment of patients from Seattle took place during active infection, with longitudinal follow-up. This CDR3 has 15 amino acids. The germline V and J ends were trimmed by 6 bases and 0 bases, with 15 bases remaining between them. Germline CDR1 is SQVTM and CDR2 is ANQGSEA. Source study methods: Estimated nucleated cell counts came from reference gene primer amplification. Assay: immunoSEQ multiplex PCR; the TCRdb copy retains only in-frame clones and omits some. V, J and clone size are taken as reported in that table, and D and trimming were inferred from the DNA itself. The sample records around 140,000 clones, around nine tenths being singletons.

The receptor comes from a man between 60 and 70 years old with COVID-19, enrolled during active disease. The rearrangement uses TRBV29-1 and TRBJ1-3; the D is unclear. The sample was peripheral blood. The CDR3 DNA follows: TGCAGCGTGACAATGGACTTCAGCTCTGGAAACACCATATATTTT. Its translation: CSVTMDFSSGNTIYF.